This T cell receptor beta chain was sequenced during a study of blood T cell repertoires in COVID-19. About the research overall: Donors in the United States, Italy and Spain gave samples during acute or convalescent COVID-19. T cells, B-cell-depleted T cells, or PBMCs supplied cDNA or gDNA.

Repertoires were generated with immunoSEQ multiplex PCR, while TCRdb's copy carries only in-frame clones and drops some. The table records some 200,000 clones, approximately 85% of them present only once. The V and J ends lost 1 base and 13 bases respectively, with 14 bases between them. Germline lookup yields CDR1 SGHTA and CDR2 FQGNSA. The CDR3 length is 13 residues. The sequenced material came from peripheral blood. This clonotype was obtained from a woman aged 55-69 years with acute or convalescent COVID-19. This rearrangement joins TRBV7-2 to TRBJ2-1; D gene ambiguous. In nucleotides, the CDR3 is TGTGCCAGCAGCTTAGTTAGTAGCTTTCACCAGTTCTTC. It encodes CASSLVSSFHQFF.